This entry features one T cell receptor beta chain sequence. The record originates from a study of identifying expanded T cells in peripheral blood. Per germline, CDR1 SGHNT and CDR2 YYREEE (reference sequence). The CDR3 is 19 amino acids. Trimming took off 4 bases at V and 4 bases at J, with 29 bases between the two ends. Measured with immunoSEQ multiplex PCR; TCRdb has only the in-frame clones, and not every one. The table includes fewer than 65,000 clones, around 87% detected once. Sequencing used blood. This chain uses TRBV5-4 with TRBJ1-2; D not resolved. This clonotype was sampled from a person aged 18 to 70 in good health. CDR3 sequence: CASSAFPGTLFVSSYGYTF. CDR3 nucleotides: TGTGCCAGCAGCGCGTTTCCCGGAACCTTATTCGTCTCCTCCTATGGCTACACCTTC.